A selection of T cell receptor beta chains follows, all from one sample in a study of blood T cell repertoires in COVID-19. Profiled with immunoSEQ multiplex PCR; TCRdb holds only in-frame clones, not every one. The sample contains approximately 200,000 clones, under 90% of which appear only once. Sequenced sample: peripheral blood. These receptors came from a man aged 45-60 years with acute or convalescent COVID-19. Both conserved end residues are part of each CDR3. A D gene is named only where the DNA matches it firmly. Not every row has a clone size; where given, it reads once, few, many or a size class.

>-|TRBD1|TRBV3-1/TRBV3-2|TRBJ1-3
CASSQAGQGWSYTIYF
TGTGCCAGCAGCCAGGCCGGACAGGGGTGGTCGTACACCATATATTTT
>-|-|TRBV9|TRBJ1-1
CASSVVPGTEAFF
TGTGCCAGCAGCGTAGTTCCGGGAACTGAAGCTTTCTTT
>-|TRBD1|TRBV6-5|TRBJ1-2
CASSLTGGRYTF
TGTGCCAGCAGTCTAACAGGGGGACGCTACACCTTC
>-|-|TRBV4-1|TRBJ2-7
CASSQESGGWYEQYF
TGCGCCAGCAGCCAAGAATCGGGGGGCTGGTACGAGCAGTACTTC
>-|TRBD1|TRBV24-1|TRBJ2-1
CATSDRTGANEQFF
TGTGCCACCAGTGATCGGACAGGGGCAAATGAGCAGTTCTTC
>-|-|TRBV7-9|TRBJ2-7
CASSWDISYEQYF
TGTGCCAGCAGCTGGGACATCTCCTACGAGCAGTACTTC
>once|-|TRBV6-5|TRBJ1-1
CASSYYGQSPNTEAFF
TGTGCCAGCAGTTACTACGGACAGAGCCCGAACACTGAAGCTTTCTTT
>-|TRBD1|TRBV7-2|TRBJ2-7
CASSLDRGYEQYF
TGTGCCAGCAGCTTGGACAGGGGCTACGAGCAGTACTTC
>once|-|TRBV5-3|TRBJ2-3
CARSFFSDTQYF
TGTGCCAGAAGCTTTTTTAGCGATACGCAGTATTTT
>-|TRBD1|TRBV5-1|TRBJ1-1
CASSLDPTGSTEAFF
TGCGCCAGCAGCTTGGACCCGACAGGGTCCACTGAAGCTTTCTTT
>-|TRBD1|TRBV2|TRBJ2-2
CASSGQGRTGELFF
TGTGCCAGCAGCGGACAGGGCCGGACCGGGGAGCTGTTTTTT
>-|-|TRBV5-5|TRBJ1-2
CASSLGGLEVSYTF
TGTGCCAGCAGCTTGGGCGGGCTGGAAGTCAGCTACACCTTC
>-|TRBD1|TRBV5-1|TRBJ1-3
CASSTGDSGNTIYF
TGCGCCAGCAGCACAGGGGACTCTGGAAACACCATATATTTT
>-|TRBD1|TRBV10-2|TRBJ1-4
CASSENQGALRSEKLFF
TGCGCCAGCAGTGAGAACCAGGGGGCGCTTAGAAGTGAAAAACTGTTTTTT
>-|TRBD2|TRBV18|TRBJ2-5
CASSPRAAAGGRQETQYF
TGTGCCAGCTCACCACGGGCCGCGGCGGGGGGACGACAAGAGACCCAGTACTTC
>-|TRBD1|TRBV4-1|TRBJ1-1
CASSQTGTGGFGAFF
TGCGCCAGCAGCCAAACCGGGACAGGGGGCTTTGGGGCTTTCTTT
>-|TRBD1|TRBV19|TRBJ1-3
CASTVSRTGGPTSGNTIYF
TGTGCCAGTACCGTATCCCGGACAGGGGGCCCGACCTCTGGAAACACCATATATTTT
>-|TRBD2|TRBV10-1|TRBJ2-1
CASSESGGLADEQFF
TGCGCCAGCAGTGAGTCGGGGGGACTAGCGGATGAGCAGTTCTTC
>-|TRBD1|TRBV3-1/TRBV3-2|TRBJ1-1
CASSQSDRGNTEAFF
TGTGCCAGCAGCCAATCGGACAGGGGGAACACTGAAGCTTTCTTT
>-|-|TRBV6-5|TRBJ2-3
CASRGGGDSTDTQYF
TGTGCCAGCAGGGGAGGGGGAGATAGCACAGATACGCAGTATTTT
>-|TRBD1|TRBV5-1|TRBJ1-3
CASSLRYSDRLSGNTIYF
TGCGCCAGCAGCCTACGCTATTCGGACAGGCTGTCTGGAAACACCATATATTTT
>-|TRBD1|TRBV4-1|TRBJ1-2
CASSQGQTGTGNYGYTF
TGCGCCAGCAGCCAAGGACAGACTGGGACAGGGAACTATGGCTACACCTTC
>-|-|TRBV6-5|TRBJ1-1
CASSYGTKTGTEAFF
TGTGCCAGCAGTTACGGGACAAAAACGGGGACTGAAGCTTTCTTT
>once|TRBD1|TRBV6-6|TRBJ1-1
CASSLRQGDYTEAFF
TGTGCCAGCAGCCTCAGACAGGGGGATTACACTGAAGCTTTCTTT
>-|TRBD1|TRBV7-9|TRBJ1-2
CAVNYRDSYFYGYTF
TGTGCCGTCAATTACCGGGACAGTTACTTCTATGGCTACACCTTC
>-|TRBD1|TRBV4-2|TRBJ1-4
CASSQEVTGGFEKLFF
TGTGCCAGCAGCCAAGAGGTGACAGGGGGTTTTGAAAAACTGTTTTTT
>-|-|TRBV5-1|TRBJ1-1
CASSYNGGVASTEAFF
TGCGCCAGCAGCTATAATGGGGGGGTGGCCTCCACTGAAGCTTTCTTT
>-|-|TRBV18|TRBJ2-7
CASSPPSQGGKGEQYF
TGTGCCAGCTCACCACCGTCACAGGGAGGGAAAGGCGAGCAGTACTTC
>-|TRBD1|TRBV4-1|TRBJ2-5
CASSQARGETQYF
TGCGCCAGCAGCCAGGCCAGGGGGGAGACCCAGTACTTC
>once|-|TRBV7-9|TRBJ1-1
CASSLQGWSEAFF
TGTGCCAGCAGCTTACAGGGATGGTCTGAAGCTTTCTTT
>-|TRBD1|TRBV7-2|TRBJ2-1
CASSLRGSGGFNEQFF
TGTGCCAGCAGCTTAAGGGGGTCAGGGGGCTTCAATGAGCAGTTCTTC
>once|TRBD2|TRBV7-2|TRBJ2-5
CASKPYEPGLAGAQETQYF
TGTGCCAGCAAACCTTACGAGCCGGGACTAGCGGGGGCCCAAGAGACCCAGTACTTC
>-|TRBD1|TRBV6-6|TRBJ2-3
CASSSPGQGADTQYF
TGTGCCAGCAGTTCACCGGGACAGGGGGCAGATACGCAGTATTTT
>-|TRBD1|TRBV7-9|TRBJ1-4
CASSSSGTGNEKLFF
TGTGCCAGCAGCTCCTCCGGGACAGGAAATGAAAAACTGTTTTTT
>-|-|TRBV2|TRBJ1-2
CASSVDTFNYGYTF
TGTGCCAGCAGTGTGGACACCTTTAACTATGGCTACACCTTC
>-|-|TRBV5-4|TRBJ1-1
CASSLEGVLAGTEAFF
TGTGCCAGCAGCTTGGAGGGAGTCCTGGCTGGCACTGAAGCTTTCTTT
>-|TRBD1|TRBV2|TRBJ1-2
CATSRGQGANYGYTF
TGTGCCACCTCAAGGGGGCAGGGAGCTAACTATGGCTACACCTTC
>-|-|TRBV27|TRBJ2-7
CASSPRDIVKQYF
TGTGCCAGCAGTCCCCGGGACATAGTAAAGCAGTACTTC
>-|-|TRBV19|TRBJ1-1
CASGQQGIEAFF
TGTGCCAGCGGACAGCAGGGGATAGAAGCTTTCTTT
>-|TRBD1|TRBV11-3|TRBJ2-3
CASSLTGDGSDTQYF
TGTGCCAGCAGTTTGACAGGGGATGGATCAGATACGCAGTATTTT
>-|-|TRBV3-1/TRBV3-2|TRBJ2-1
CASSQEARALYNEQFF
TGTGCCAGCAGCCAGGAAGCCAGGGCACTTTACAATGAGCAGTTCTTC
>-|-|TRBV7-9|TRBJ2-1
CASSLAGLGANEQFF
TGTGCCAGCAGCTTAGCTGGTTTAGGGGCCAATGAGCAGTTCTTC
>-|TRBD1|TRBV2|TRBJ2-6
CASSERRTGAGANVLTF
TGTGCCAGCAGTGAAAGGCGGACAGGGGCTGGGGCCAACGTCCTGACTTTC
>-|TRBD1|TRBV29-1|TRBJ1-6
CSVETGGVLHF
TGCAGCGTTGAAACAGGGGGGGTCCTCCACTTT
>few|-|TRBV11-2|TRBJ1-1
CASSLSENTEAFF
TGTGCCAGCAGCTTGAGCGAAAACACTGAAGCTTTCTTT
>-|-|TRBV20-1|TRBJ1-2
CSASQGYGYTF
TGCAGTGCTAGCCAGGGGTATGGCTACACCTTC
>-|-|TRBV5-6|TRBJ1-3
CASSSFGNTIYF
TGTGCCAGCAGCTCCTTCGGAAACACCATATATTTT
>-|TRBD1|TRBV18|TRBJ2-2
CASSTDRGGGELFF
TGTGCCAGCTCAACGGACAGGGGTGGCGGGGAGCTGTTTTTT